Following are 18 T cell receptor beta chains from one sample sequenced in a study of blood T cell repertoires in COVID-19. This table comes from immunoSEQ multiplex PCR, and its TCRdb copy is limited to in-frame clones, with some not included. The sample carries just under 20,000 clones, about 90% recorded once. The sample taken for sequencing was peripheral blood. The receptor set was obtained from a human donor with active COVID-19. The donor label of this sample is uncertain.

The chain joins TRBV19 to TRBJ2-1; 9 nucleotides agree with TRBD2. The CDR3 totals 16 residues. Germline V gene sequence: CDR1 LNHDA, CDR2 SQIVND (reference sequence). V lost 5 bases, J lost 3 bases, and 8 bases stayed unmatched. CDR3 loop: CASSHIAGAFYNEQFF. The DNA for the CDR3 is TGTGCCAGTAGTCATATAGCGGGAGCCTTCTACAATGAGCAGTTCTTC.

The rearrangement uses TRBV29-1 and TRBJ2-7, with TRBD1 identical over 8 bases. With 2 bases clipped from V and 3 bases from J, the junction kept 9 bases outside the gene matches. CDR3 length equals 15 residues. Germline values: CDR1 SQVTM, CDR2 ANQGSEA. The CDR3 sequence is CSVESWGTGLYEQYF. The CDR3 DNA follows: TGCAGCGTTGAATCTTGGGGGACAGGCCTCTACGAGCAGTACTTC.

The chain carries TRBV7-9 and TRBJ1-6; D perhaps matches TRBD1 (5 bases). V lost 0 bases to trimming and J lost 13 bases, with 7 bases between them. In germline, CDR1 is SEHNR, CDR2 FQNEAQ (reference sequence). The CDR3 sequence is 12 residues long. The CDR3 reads CASSLAEGPLHF. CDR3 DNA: TGTGCCAGCAGCTTAGCGGAGGGGCCCCTCCACTTT.

CDR3: CASSQDSTDGVHEQYF. CDR3 DNA sequence: TGCGCCAGCAGCCAAGATTCCACTGATGGAGTCCACGAGCAGTACTTC. The chain recombines TRBV4-3 with TRBJ2-7; D not certain. There are 16 residues in the CDR3. V lost 0 bases, J lost 5 bases, and 17 bases lay in between. The germline gives CDR1 LGHNA, CDR2 YSLEER.

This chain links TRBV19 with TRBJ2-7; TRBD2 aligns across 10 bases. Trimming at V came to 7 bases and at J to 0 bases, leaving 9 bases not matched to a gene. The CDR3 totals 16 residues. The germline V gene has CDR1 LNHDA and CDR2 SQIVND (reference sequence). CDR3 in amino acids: CASKETGTSASYEQYF. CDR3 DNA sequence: TGTGCCAGTAAAGAAACCGGGACTAGCGCCTCCTACGAGCAGTACTTC.

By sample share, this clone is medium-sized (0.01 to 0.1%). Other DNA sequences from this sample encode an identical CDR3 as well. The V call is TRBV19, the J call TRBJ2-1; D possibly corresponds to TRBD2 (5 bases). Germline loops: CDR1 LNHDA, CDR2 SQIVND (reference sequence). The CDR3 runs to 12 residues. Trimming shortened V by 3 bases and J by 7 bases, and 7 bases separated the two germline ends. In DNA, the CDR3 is TGTGCCAGTAGTATCGGGGTTAATGAGCAGTTCTTC. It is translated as CASSIGVNEQFF.

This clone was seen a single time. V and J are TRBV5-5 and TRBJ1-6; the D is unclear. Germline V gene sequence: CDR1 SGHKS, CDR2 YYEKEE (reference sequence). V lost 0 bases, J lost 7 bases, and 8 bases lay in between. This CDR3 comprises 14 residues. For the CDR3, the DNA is TGTGCCAGCAGCTTGGTCCCCAGGAATTCACCCCTCCACTTT. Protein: CASSLVPRNSPLHF.

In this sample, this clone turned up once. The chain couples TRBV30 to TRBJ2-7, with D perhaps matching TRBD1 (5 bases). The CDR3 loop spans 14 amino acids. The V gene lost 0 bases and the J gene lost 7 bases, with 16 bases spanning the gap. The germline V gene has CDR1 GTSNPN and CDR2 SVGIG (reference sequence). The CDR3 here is CAWSVRLGVQEQYF. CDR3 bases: TGTGCCTGGAGTGTACGTTTAGGGGTGCAGGAGCAGTACTTC.

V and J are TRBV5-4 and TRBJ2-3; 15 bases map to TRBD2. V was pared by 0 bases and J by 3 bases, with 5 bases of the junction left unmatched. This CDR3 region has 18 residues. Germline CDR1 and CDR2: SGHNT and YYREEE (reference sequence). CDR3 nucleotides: TGTGCCAGCAGCTTGGGGACTAGCGGGAGGGCCAGGACAGATACGCAGTATTTT. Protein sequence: CASSLGTSGRARTDTQYF.

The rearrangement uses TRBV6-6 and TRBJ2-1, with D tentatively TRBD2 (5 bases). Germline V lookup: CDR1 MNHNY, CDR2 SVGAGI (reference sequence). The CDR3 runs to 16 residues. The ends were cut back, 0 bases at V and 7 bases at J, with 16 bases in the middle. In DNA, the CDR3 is TGTGCCAGCAGTTACTCTTCGGGGATTTTGCGGAATGAGCAGTTCTTC. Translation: CASSYSSGILRNEQFF.

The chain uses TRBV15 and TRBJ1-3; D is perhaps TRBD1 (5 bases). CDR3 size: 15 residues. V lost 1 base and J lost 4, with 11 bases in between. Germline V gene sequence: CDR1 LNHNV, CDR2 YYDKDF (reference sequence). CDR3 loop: CATSRATDIGNTIYF. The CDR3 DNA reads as TGTGCCACCAGCAGAGCGACGGACATAGGAAACACCATATATTTT. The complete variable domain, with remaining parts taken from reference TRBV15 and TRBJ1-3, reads DAMVIQNPRYQVTQFGKPVTLSCSQTLNHNVMYWYQQKSSQAPKLLFHYYDKDFNNEADTPDNFQSRRPNTSFCFLDIRSPGLGDTAMYLCATSRATDIGNTIYFGEGSWLTVV.

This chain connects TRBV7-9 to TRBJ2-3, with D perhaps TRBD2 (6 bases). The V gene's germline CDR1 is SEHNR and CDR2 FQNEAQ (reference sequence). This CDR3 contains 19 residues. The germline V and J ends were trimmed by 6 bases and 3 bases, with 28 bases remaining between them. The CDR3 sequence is CASSLTKVGGPRLTDTQYF. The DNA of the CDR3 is TGTGCCAGCAGTCTAACGAAGGTGGGGGGACCGCGCCTAACAGATACGCAGTATTTT. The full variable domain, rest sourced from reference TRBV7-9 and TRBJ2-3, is DTGVSQNPRHKITKRGQNVTFRCDPISEHNRLYWYRQTLGQGPEFLTYFQNEAQLEKSRLLSDRFSAERPKGSFSTLEIQRTEQGDSAMYLCASSLTKVGGPRLTDTQYFGPGTRLTVL.

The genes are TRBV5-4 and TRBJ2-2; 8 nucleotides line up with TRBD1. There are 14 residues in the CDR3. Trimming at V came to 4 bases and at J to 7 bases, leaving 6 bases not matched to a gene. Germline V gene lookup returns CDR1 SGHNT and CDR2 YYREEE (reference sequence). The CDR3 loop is CASSEDRVGGELFF. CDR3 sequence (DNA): TGTGCCAGCAGCGAGGACAGGGTTGGCGGGGAGCTGTTTTTT.

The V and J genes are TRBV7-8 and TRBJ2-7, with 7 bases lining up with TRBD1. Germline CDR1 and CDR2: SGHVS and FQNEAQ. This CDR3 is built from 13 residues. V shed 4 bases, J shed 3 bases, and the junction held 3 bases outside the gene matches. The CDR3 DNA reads TGTGCCAGCAGCTCGGGACAGAACTACGAGCAGTACTTC. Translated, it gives CASSSGQNYEQYF.

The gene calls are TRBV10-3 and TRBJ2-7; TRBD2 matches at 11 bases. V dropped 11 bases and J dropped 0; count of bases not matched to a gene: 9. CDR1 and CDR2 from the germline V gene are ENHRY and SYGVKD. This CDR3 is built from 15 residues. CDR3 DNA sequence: TGTGCCTCCCGGACTAGCGGGTATAGCTCCTACGAGCAGTACTTC. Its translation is CASRTSGYSSYEQYF.

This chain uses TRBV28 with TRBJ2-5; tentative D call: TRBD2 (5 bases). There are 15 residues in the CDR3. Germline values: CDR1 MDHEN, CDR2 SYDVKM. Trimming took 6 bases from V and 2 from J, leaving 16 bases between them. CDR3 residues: CASSRARDSQETQYF. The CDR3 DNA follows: TGTGCCAGCAGCCGAGCTCGGGATTCACAAGAGACCCAGTACTTC.

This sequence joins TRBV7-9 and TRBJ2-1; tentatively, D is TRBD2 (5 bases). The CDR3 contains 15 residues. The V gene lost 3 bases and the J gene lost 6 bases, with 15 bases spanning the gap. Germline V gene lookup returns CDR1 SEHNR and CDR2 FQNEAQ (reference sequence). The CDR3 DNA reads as TGTGCCAGCAGCTTCAAGCGGAGGTTGGGCAATGAGCAGTTCTTC. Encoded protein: CASSFKRRLGNEQFF.

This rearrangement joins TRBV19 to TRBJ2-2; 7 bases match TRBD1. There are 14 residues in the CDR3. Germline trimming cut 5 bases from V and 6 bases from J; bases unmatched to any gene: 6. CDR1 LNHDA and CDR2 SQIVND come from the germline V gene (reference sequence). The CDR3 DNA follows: TGTGCCAGTAGTCTAACAGGGGTTGCCGGGGAGCTGTTTTTT. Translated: CASSLTGVAGELFF.